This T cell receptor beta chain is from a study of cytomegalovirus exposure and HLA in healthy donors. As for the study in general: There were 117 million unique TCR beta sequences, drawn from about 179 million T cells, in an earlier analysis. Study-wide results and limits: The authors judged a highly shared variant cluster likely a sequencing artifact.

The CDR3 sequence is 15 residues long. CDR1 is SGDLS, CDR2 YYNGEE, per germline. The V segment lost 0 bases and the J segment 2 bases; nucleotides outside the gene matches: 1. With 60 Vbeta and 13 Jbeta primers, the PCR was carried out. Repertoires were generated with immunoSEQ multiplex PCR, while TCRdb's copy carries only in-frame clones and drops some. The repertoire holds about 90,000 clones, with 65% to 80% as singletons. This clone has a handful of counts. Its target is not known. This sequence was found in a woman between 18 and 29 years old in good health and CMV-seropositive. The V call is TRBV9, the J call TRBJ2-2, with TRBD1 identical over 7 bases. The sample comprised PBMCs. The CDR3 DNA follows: TGTGCCAGCAGCGTAGTAGGGGGCAACACCGGGGAGCTGTTTTTT. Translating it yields CASSVVGGNTGELFF.